This TCR beta chain was retrieved from a study of T cell responses to AZD1222 COVID-19 vaccine (dated by TCRdb to the early 2020s). Broadly, across the study: A total of around 240 trial participants underwent TCR sequencing, of whom 207 had received two doses of AZD1222 and around 26 had received two doses of the MenACWY control vaccine. Trial participants were enrolled into age subgroups of 18-55, 56-69 and 70-plus years, which contained approximately 150, 30 and 60 TCR-sequenced participants, respectively. General conclusions and limits of the study: The 56-69-year group was small, and its depth increase did not reach significance, likely because of low power. Participants were mostly white British, with more females than males. The authors suggested clonal diversity may have been underestimated. Conclusions about previously exposed vaccinees are limited, since just 6 or 7 AZD1222 recipients were seropositive for SARS-CoV-2 at baseline. A significant rise in spike-specific TCR breadth and depth was observed after two AZD1222 doses relative to day 0 and relative to MenACWY recipients. Because no samples from the day 14 peak response were available, repertoires could be characterized only after the peak T cell response. Nearly half of unique spike-specific TCRs reportedly recognized epitopes outside regions mutated in the B.1.351 and B.1.1.7 variants. The vaccine-associated CD4 TCRs covered the entire spike protein, and the dominant responses fell in regions 160-218 and 743-854.

Points on this clone: Its recognized antigen is unknown. No base quality values were provided; no much bigger clone lies one nucleotide off.

In the germline V gene, CDR1 corresponds to MRHNA and CDR2 to SNTAGT. Here V drops 6 bases and J drops 6 bases, and the junction holds 9 bases not matched to any gene. The cysteine opens and the phenylalanine closes a CDR3 of 16 amino acids. Only the CDR3 DNA stays, 48 bases, in frame from base 1. The CDR3 regions of human TCRbeta chains were analyzed by immunosequencing. The study's own analysis went as follows. TCRs in the repertoires were matched against a reference library of SARS-CoV-2-specific TCRs that had been generated with the MIRA antigen-specificity platform. Breadth was defined as the fraction of unique TCRs that were SARS-CoV-2-associated, and depth was defined as the fraction of total T cells that were SARS-CoV-2-associated. Using the MIRA data, each spike-specific TCR was assigned both to the spike region to which the TCR was reactive and to a CD4 or CD8 class. Log10-transformed breadth and depth values were compared by one-way ANOVA with Sidak's multiple comparisons tests. The immuneACCESS repertoire file appears here via TCRdb, limited to in-frame rearrangements. These files lack a portion of the clones; in checked studies, under half of the deficit traces to unresolved V genes, and the cause of the others is not known. The D gene and trimming were derived from the DNA, and the V and J assignments and clone size from that table. This sample has over 45,000 clones in its table, and roughly 90% of those were observed once. About 14% of the sample rests with the top ten.

The time point label here, explained by the study, means: about 28 days (+/-7) after the second vaccine dose. AZD1222 recipients given second doses at about 4 weeks or at about 12 weeks were pooled, since spike-specific TCR depth and breadth were not found to differ between the two schedules. Vaccinee samples came from UK trials COV001 and COV002, including a single-blind randomized controlled phase 2/3 trial of AZD1222 (ChAdOx1 nCoV-19) in healthy adults. For TCRbeta chain sequencing, PBMC samples were collected from trial participants at day 0 and at day 28 after the second dose. The chain was built from TRBV6-4 and TRBJ2-2, with 11 bases in between that match TRBD2. The source is an adult who received the AZD1222 COVID-19 vaccine. The sequencing used peripheral blood, collected 28 days after the second AZD1222 dose. The CDR3 has the sequence CASSPGRTSGPGELFF. The DNA sequence is as follows: TGTGCCAGCAGCCCTGGGAGGACTAGCGGGCCCGGGGAGCTGTTTTTT.